Presented here are 5 T cell receptor beta chains from one specimen sequenced in a study of cytomegalovirus exposure and HLA in healthy donors. Sequencing was performed with immunoSEQ multiplex PCR; in TCRdb, only in-frame clones are kept and a portion is missing. The sample includes hundreds of thousands of clones, roughly 89% seen only once; the top ten take roughly 0.82%. Specimen: PBMCs. The receptor set was obtained from a woman aged 18-29 years in good health and CMV-seronegative.

The rearrangement joins TRBV9 to TRBJ2-3; TRBD2 matches at 11 bases. This CDR3 spans 16 amino acids. Germline CDR1 is SGDLS and CDR2 is YYNGEE. The V and J ends lost 3 bases and 10 bases, in that order; junction bases with no gene match: 13. This chain's CDR3 is CASSEVAGGGAYAQYF. The CDR3 nucleotides read TGTGCCAGCAGCGAGGTAGCGGGAGGGGGCGCTTATGCGCAGTATTTT.

The J gene is TRBJ1-2, the V gene TRBV13; D remains ambiguous. The CDR3 sequence is 11 residues long. Trimming took off 8 bases at V and 5 bases at J, with 9 bases between the two ends. Per germline, CDR1 PRHDT and CDR2 FYEKMQ (reference sequence). This CDR3 is CASGAGYGYTF. CDR3 sequence (DNA): TGTGCCAGCGGCGCGGGATATGGCTACACCTTC.

The chain joins TRBV4-1 to TRBJ2-1; 10 bases align to TRBD1. The ends lost 2 bases at V and 8 bases at J; junction bases unmatched: 15. Germline V gene data show CDR1 as MGHRA and CDR2 as YSYEKL. The CDR3 length is 18 residues. The CDR3 DNA sequence: TGCGCCAGCAGCCAATTGAAGGGTTACGACAGGGGGCTGGATGAGCAGTTCTTC. This gives the protein CASSQLKGYDRGLDEQFF.

The chain has TRBV6-5 and TRBJ2-7; 8 bases match TRBD1. The CDR3 sequence is 15 residues long. J gave up 3 bases and V 6 bases, and 10 bases lay outside the gene matches. Looked up from germline, CDR1 is MNHEY and CDR2 is SVGAGI. The CDR3 region has the DNA TGTGCCAGCAGCTCCCGACAGGGGAGTATCTACGAGCAGTACTTC. It encodes CASSSRQGSIYEQYF.

The V gene is TRBV25-1, the J gene TRBJ2-7; TRBD1 might be the D (5 bases). The V end lost 6 bases, the J end lost 0 bases, and 12 bases lay between the germline ends. The CDR3 covers 14 residues. The germline V gene has CDR1 MGHDK and CDR2 SYGVNS. The CDR3 reads CASSRRQSSYEQYF. The CDR3 DNA sequence: TGTGCCAGCAGCCGAAGACAGAGCTCCTACGAGCAGTACTTC.